These 6 T cell receptor beta chains were all obtained from the same sample, sequenced in a study of cytomegalovirus exposure and HLA in healthy donors. Researchers ran the PCR with 60 Vbeta and 13 Jbeta primers. The method was immunoSEQ multiplex PCR; TCRdb's version includes in-frame clones alone and lacks a portion of them. The table has about 120,000 clones, 67% seen once. The sequencing input was PBMCs. Source of these receptors: a man aged 18 to 30 in good health and CMV-seropositive.

The chain is built from TRBV2 and TRBJ1-4, with D tentatively TRBD1 (6 bases). Trimming removed 3 bases at V and 8 bases at J, with 13 bases between. CDR1 and CDR2 (germline): SNHLY, FYNNEI. CDR3 length equals 14 residues. The CDR3, as DNA: TGTGCCAGCAGTGACAGGGGAGAGAACGAAAAACTGTTTTTT. Its protein is CASSDRGENEKLFF. Combining the CDR3 with reference TRBV2 and TRBJ1-4 gives the whole variable domain EPEVTQTPSHQVTQMGQEVILRCVPISNHLYFYWYRQILGQKVEFLVSFYNNEISEKSEIFDDQFSVERPDGSNFTLKIRSTKLEDSAMYFCASSDRGENEKLFFGSGTQLSVL.

The chain employs TRBV9 and TRBJ2-5; 7 nucleotides line up with TRBD1. Germline lookup yields CDR1 SGDLS and CDR2 YYNGEE. The CDR3 is 13 residues long. J was trimmed by 6 bases and V by 2 bases; bases with no gene match: 4. Here the CDR3 DNA reads TGTGCCAGCAGCGTGGGACAGAAGAAGACCCAGTACTTC. Translating it yields CASSVGQKKTQYF.

The chain uses TRBV27 and TRBJ2-5; possible D gene TRBD2, 5 bases. There are 18 residues in the CDR3. From germline, CDR1 is MNHEY and CDR2 SMNVEV (reference sequence). V was shortened by 5 bases and J by 4 bases, with 26 bases between the two germline ends. CDR3 nucleotide sequence: TGTGCCAGCAGTGGGTTGGCAAAGACCCGAGGGTTGGGAGAGACCCAGTACTTC. It specifies CASSGLAKTRGLGETQYF.

The V and J genes are TRBV5-6 and TRBJ2-3; 8 nucleotides agree with TRBD2. J lost 1 base, V lost 1 base, and 11 bases had no gene match. The CDR3 is made up of 18 amino acids. Germline CDR1 reads SGHDT; CDR2 reads YYEEEE. The CDR3 loop is CASSLPGWSAGGTDTQYF. The CDR3 DNA reads as TGTGCCAGCAGCTTGCCCGGTTGGTCAGCGGGGGGCACAGATACGCAGTATTTT.

The rearrangement joins TRBV6-6 to TRBJ1-6; maybe TRBD1 (5 bases). V was shortened by 8 bases and J by 8 bases, with 19 bases between the two germline ends. The CDR3 length is 15 residues. Germline V gene lookup returns CDR1 MNHNY and CDR2 SVGAGI (reference sequence). Here the CDR3 reads CASGRRVKDYSPLHF. As DNA, the CDR3 is TGTGCCAGCGGTCGCAGGGTGAAAGATTATTCACCCCTCCACTTT.

The gene calls are TRBV18 and TRBJ1-1, with TRBD1 matching 9 bases. Trimming removed 1 base from V and 7 bases from J; junction bases left unmatched: 7. The germline V gene has CDR1 KGHSH and CDR2 LQKENI. This CDR3 contains 15 residues. Here the CDR3 reads CASSPQPWTGVEAFF. CDR3 nucleotides: TGTGCCAGCTCACCACAACCCTGGACAGGGGTTGAAGCTTTCTTT.